These 4 T cell receptor beta chains were all obtained from the same sample, sequenced in a study of T cell repertoires in aging, cancer and after chemotherapy (dated by TCRdb to about 2019). TCRdb lists the instrument as Illumina MiSeq. Rearranged TRB sequences spanning V, D and J segments were amplified in a multiplex touch-down PCR with a mixed TRB-A/B primer pool. The public reads were quality trimmed at Q25 with fastp and then assembled into clones with MiXCR by TCRdb, keeping productive beta chains. CDR3 protein sequences are deduplicated, and each keeps its most common genes and DNA. This sample lists over 10,000 distinct CDR3 sequences; 25% were detected once. The top ten clones comprise 45% to 55% of the sample. Instead of sorted cells or RNA, genomic DNA extracted from peripheral blood served as the source for amplifying TCR beta rearrangements. The specimen was blood. The source of these receptors is a human donor in good health.

The rearrangement joins TRBV20-1 to TRBJ2-1; 11 bases align to TRBD2. With V trimmed by 5 bases and J by 6 bases, 6 bases remained unmatched. The germline CDR1 and CDR2 sequences are DFQATT and SNEGSKA (reference sequence). The length of the CDR3 is 14 residues. The CDR3 loop is CSAPGTSGTNEQFF. Written as DNA, the CDR3 is TGCAGTGCTCCCGGGACTAGCGGTACCAATGAGCAGTTCTTC.

This clonotype was seen a few times. This rearrangement joins TRBV5-6 to TRBJ2-7, with D perhaps TRBD2 (6 bases). The CDR3 extends over 13 amino acids. CDR1 and CDR2 (germline): SGHDT, YYEEEE. Trimming left V 6 bases short and J 4 bases short, with 14 bases between. The CDR3 DNA is TGTGCCAGCACCTACGGGACTGCGTACGAGCAGTACTTC. Its translation: CASTYGTAYEQYF.

The genes are TRBV12-3 or TRBV12-4 and TRBJ2-4, with 7 positions matching TRBD1. The J segment lost 0 bases and the V segment lost 5 bases, leaving 7 bases of the junction unmatched. This CDR3 spans 16 amino acids. The CDR3 DNA follows: TGTGCCAGCAGTCCGACGGGACAGTCAGCCAAAAACATTCAGTACTTC. Translating it yields CASSPTGQSAKNIQYF.

This clonotype appeared once. The chain uses TRBV7-3 and TRBJ2-7; 9 bases are shared with TRBD2. V lost 2 bases and J lost 9; bases outside the gene matches: 8. Germline values: CDR1 SGHTA, CDR2 FQGTGA. The CDR3 spans 14 residues. The CDR3 DNA is TGTGCCAGCAGCTTAGGCGGGGGGGCCGGGGGGCAGTACTTC. This encodes CASSLGGGAGGQYF.